This T cell receptor beta chain was identified in a study of cytomegalovirus exposure and HLA in healthy donors. Study-level findings and limits: Analyzed later, most CMV-associated TCR beta chains appeared HLA-restricted. Most TCR beta V segments were productive about 87% or about 30% of the time in an earlier analysis. Later analysis revealed greater clonal expansion in HLA-associated TCR beta chains than in equally common others.

Concerning this clone itself: The antigen is undetermined.

The PCR made use of 60 Vbeta and 13 Jbeta primers. Produced via immunoSEQ multiplex PCR; TCRdb's table is partial and in-frame only. The sample consists of 120,000 to 150,000 clones, roughly three quarters of them appearing once. The V end was cut by 5 bases, the J end by 2 bases, with 10 bases between. CDR1 is SNHLY, CDR2 FYNNEI, per germline. This CDR3 comprises 14 residues. The sample taken for sequencing was PBMCs. V is TRBV2 and J is TRBJ1-3, with D perhaps TRBD1 (5 bases). The TCR comes from a woman aged 40 to 55 in good health and CMV-seropositive. Here the CDR3 reads CASSSQGTGNTIYF. The CDR3 DNA is TGTGCCAGCAGTTCCCAGGGTACTGGAAACACCATATATTTT.